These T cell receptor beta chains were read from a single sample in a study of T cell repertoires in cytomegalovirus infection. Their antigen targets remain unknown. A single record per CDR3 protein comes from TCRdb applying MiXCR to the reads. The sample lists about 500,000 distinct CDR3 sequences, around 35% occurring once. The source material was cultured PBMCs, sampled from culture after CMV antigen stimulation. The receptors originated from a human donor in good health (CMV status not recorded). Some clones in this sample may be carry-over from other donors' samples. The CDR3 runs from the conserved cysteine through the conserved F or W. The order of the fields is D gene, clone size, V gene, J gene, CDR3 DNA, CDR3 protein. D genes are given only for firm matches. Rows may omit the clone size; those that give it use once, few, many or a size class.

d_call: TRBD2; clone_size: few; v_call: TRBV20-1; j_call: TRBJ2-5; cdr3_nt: TGCAGTGCTAGCCCCCGACTAGCGGGAGAAGAGACCCAGTACTTC; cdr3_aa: CSASPRLAGEETQYF
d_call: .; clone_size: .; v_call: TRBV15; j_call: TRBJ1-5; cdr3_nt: TGTGCCACCAGCAGAGGGACCGCGGGAATCTGGCCCCAGCATTTT; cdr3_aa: CATSRGTAGIWPQHF
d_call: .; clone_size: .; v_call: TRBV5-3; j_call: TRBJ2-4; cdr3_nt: TGTGCCAGCAGCGACTGGCTAGAAAACATTCAGTACTTC; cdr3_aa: CASSDWLENIQYF
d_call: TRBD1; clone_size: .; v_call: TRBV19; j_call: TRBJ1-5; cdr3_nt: TGTGCCAGTAGGGGACAGGGGGGGAGTCAGCCCCAGCATTTT; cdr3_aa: CASRGQGGSQPQHF
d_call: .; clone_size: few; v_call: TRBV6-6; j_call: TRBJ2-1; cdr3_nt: TGTGCCAGCAGTTACTCGAGGGCCGACAATGAGCAGTTCTTC; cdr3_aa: CASSYSRADNEQFF
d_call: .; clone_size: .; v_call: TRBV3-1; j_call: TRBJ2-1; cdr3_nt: TGTGCCAGCAGCCACCCAAGCGCCAATACCTACAATGAGCAGTTCTTC; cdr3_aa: CASSHPSANTYNEQFF
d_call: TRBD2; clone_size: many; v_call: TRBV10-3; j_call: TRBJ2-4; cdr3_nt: TGTGCCATCAGTGAGGACGGGGCTAGCGGGAGCCTTTACAAAAACATTCAGTACTTC; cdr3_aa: CAISEDGASGSLYKNIQYF
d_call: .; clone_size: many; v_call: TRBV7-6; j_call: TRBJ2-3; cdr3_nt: TGTGCCAGCAGCTCAGTCACTAGTACAGATACGCAGTATTTT; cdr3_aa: CASSSVTSTDTQYF
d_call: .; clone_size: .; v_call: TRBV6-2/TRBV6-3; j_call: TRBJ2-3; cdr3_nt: TGTGCCACCCACCTCTTCGCGCAGGATACGCAGTATTTT; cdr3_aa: CATHLFAQDTQYF
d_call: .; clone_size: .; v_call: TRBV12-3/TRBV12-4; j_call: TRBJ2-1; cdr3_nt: TGTGCCAGCAGCCGTTGGCCCCATGAGCAGTTCTTC; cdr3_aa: CASSRWPHEQFF
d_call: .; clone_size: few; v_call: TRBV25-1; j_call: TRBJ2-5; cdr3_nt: TGTGCCAGCAGTGAATATTTCGGCGTGGACCAAGAGACCCAGTACTTC; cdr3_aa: CASSEYFGVDQETQYF
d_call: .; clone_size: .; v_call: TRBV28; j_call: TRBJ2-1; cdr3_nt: TGTGCCAGCAGTTTATGGCCTAACAATGAGCAGTTCTTC; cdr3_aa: CASSLWPNNEQFF
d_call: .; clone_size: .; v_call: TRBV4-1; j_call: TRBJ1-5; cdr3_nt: TGCGCCAGCAGCCAAAGAATGGGGCAGCCCCAGCATTTT; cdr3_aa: CASSQRMGQPQHF
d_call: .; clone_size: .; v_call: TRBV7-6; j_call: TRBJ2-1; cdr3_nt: TGTGCCAGCAGCTTAGCGCTAAAACAGCTCCAATCCTACAATGAGCAGTTCTTC; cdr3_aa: CASSLALKQLQSYNEQFF
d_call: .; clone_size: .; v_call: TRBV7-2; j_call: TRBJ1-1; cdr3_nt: TGTGCCAGCAGCTTTAGGCGTCCGAACACTGAAGCTTTCTTT; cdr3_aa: CASSFRRPNTEAFF
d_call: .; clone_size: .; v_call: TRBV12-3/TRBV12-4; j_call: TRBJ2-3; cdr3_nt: TGTGCCAGCAAGGAAGCCTTGAACACAGATACGCAGTATTTT; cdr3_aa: CASKEALNTDTQYF
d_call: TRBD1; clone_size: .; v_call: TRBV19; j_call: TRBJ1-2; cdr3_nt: TGTGCCAGTAGTATTGGACAGGGGGCAGGAGGCTACACCTTC; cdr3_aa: CASSIGQGAGGYTF
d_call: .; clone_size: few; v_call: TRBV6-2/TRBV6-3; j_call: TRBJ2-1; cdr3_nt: TGTGCCAGCAGCCCCTTTGGCGAGCAGTTCTTC; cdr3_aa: CASSPFGEQFF
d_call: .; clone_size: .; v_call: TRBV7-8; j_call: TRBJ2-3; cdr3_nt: TGTGCCAGCAGTGGTAGGGTGGCTAGAGACTCAGTCAGGCCCCGTGTACAATCAGATACGCAGTATTTT; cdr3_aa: CASSGRVARDSVRPRVQSDTQYF
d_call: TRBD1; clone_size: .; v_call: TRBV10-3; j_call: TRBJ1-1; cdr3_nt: TGTGCCACACAGGGGGCCGGGAACACTGAAGCTTTCTTT; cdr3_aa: CATQGAGNTEAFF
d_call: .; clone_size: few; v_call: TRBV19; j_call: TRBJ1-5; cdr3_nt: TGTGCCAGTAGTATGATACAGGGTTCGGGGTTAGGTCAGCCCCAGCATTTT; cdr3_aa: CASSMIQGSGLGQPQHF
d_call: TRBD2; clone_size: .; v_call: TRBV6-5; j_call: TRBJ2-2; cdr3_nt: TGTGCCAGCAGTTACAACTTGCCTCTAGCGGGGCGGAACACCGGGGAGCTGTTTTTT; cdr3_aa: CASSYNLPLAGRNTGELFF
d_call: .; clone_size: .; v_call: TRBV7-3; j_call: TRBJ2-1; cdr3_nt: TGTGCCAGCAGCTTATTTCAAAGCTCCTACAATGAGCAGTTCTTC; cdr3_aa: CASSLFQSSYNEQFF
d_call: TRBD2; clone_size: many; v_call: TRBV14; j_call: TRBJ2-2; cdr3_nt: TGTGCCAGCAGCCAGATCGCTCTAGCGGACACCGGGGAGCTGTTTTTT; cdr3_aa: CASSQIALADTGELFF
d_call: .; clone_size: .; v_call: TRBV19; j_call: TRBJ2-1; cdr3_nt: TGTGCCAGTAGTCCGTTAGGCGGGTACAATGAGCAGTTCTTC; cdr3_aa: CASSPLGGYNEQFF
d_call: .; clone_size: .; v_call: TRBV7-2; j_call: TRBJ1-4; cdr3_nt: TGTGCCAGCAGCGTGGCAGGGGCCGGGTTAGGTAGCGAAAAACTGTTTTTT; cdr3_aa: CASSVAGAGLGSEKLFF
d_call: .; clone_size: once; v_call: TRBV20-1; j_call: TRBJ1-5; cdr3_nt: TGCAGTGCTTGGGGTGGCAATCAGCCCCAGCATTTT; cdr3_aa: CSAWGGNQPQHF
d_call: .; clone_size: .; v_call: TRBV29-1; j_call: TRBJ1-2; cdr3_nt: TGCAGCGTTGAAGATCTAACCGGGACAAGCTATGGCTACACCTTC; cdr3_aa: CSVEDLTGTSYGYTF
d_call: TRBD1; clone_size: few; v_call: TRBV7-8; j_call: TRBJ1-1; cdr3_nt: TGTGCCAGCAGCTTAGGACAGGGCCGGGACACTGAAGCTTTCTTT; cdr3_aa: CASSLGQGRDTEAFF
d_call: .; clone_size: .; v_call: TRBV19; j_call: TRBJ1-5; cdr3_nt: TGTGCCAGTAGTACTATAGGGAATCAGCCCCAGCATTTT; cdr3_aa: CASSTIGNQPQHF